The 21 T cell receptor beta chains below were found in one sample sequenced in a study of cytomegalovirus exposure and HLA in healthy donors. The PCR had 60 Vbeta and 13 Jbeta primers. Only in-frame clones appear in the TCRdb table, and some are missing; sequencing was by immunoSEQ multiplex PCR. The table shows about 93,000 clones, with around 80% occurring only once. Sample: PBMCs. These receptors were obtained from a man aged 25 to 45 in good health and CMV-seronegative.

This clone is a singleton in its sample. This chain uses TRBV6-5 with TRBJ1-2; no reliable D call. CDR1 and CDR2 from the germline V gene are MNHEY and SVGAGI. Trimming pared 4 bases from V and 3 bases from J, leaving 12 bases between. This CDR3 region has 14 residues. The CDR3 reads CASSSLGGDYGYTF. The CDR3 nucleotides are TGTGCCAGCAGTTCCCTTGGCGGGGACTATGGCTACACCTTC.

V usage is TRBV11-2 and J usage is TRBJ1-6; D possibly corresponds to TRBD1 (6 bases). CDR1 is SGHAT and CDR2 is FQNNGV in the germline V gene. V was shortened by 4 bases and J by 0 bases, with 13 bases between the two germline ends. CDR3 size: 17 residues. As DNA, the CDR3 is TGTGCCAGCAGCTCCCGGAAAGGGGGCTCCTATAATTCACCCCTCCACTTT. Translation gives CASSSRKGGSYNSPLHF.

The chain joins TRBV28 to TRBJ1-1; D unresolved. The CDR3 is 11 residues long. Trimming pared 8 bases from V and 1 base from J, leaving 5 bases between. Looked up from germline, CDR1 is MDHEN and CDR2 is SYDVKM. This CDR3 is CASRRNTEAFF. The CDR3 bases are TGTGCCAGCCGGAGGAACACTGAAGCTTTCTTT.

This clone was counted only a few times. The CDR3 nucleotides read TGTGCCAGCAGTGAGAGGTACTACGAGCAGTACGTC. It is translated as CASSERYYEQYV. The chain combines TRBV2 with TRBJ2-7; D unresolved. Germline V lookup: CDR1 SNHLY, CDR2 FYNNEI. Trimming took 3 bases from V and 3 from J, leaving 6 bases between them. The CDR3 length is 12 residues.

This chain connects TRBV7-9 to TRBJ1-6; D is possibly TRBD1 (5 bases). V was clipped by 4 bases and J by 7 bases, with 14 bases between them. This CDR3 has 15 amino acids. Looked up from germline, CDR1 is SEHNR and CDR2 is FQNEAQ (reference sequence). The CDR3 DNA sequence: TGTGCCAGCAGCTCCTGGCAGGGTGCAAATTCACCCCTCCACTTT. Amino acids: CASSSWQGANSPLHF.

V usage is TRBV5-4 and J usage is TRBJ2-5; the match to TRBD2 covers 8 bases. This CDR3 region has 14 residues. The trim removed 0 bases at V and 5 bases at J, leaving 3 bases unmatched. Germline V gives CDR1 SGHNT, CDR2 YYREEE (reference sequence). CDR3 amino acids: CASSLAGGRETQYF. CDR3 nucleotides: TGTGCCAGCAGCTTGGCGGGGGGGAGGGAGACCCAGTACTTC.

This chain links TRBV29-1 with TRBJ1-6; TRBD1 might be the D (5 bases). V was trimmed by 5 bases and J by 5 bases, leaving 13 bases between them. The CDR3 consists of 14 residues. The germline V gene encodes CDR1 SQVTM and CDR2 ANQGSEA. DNA for the CDR3: TGCAGCGTTAGGGGAAGGGGTAATAATTCACCCCTCCACTTT. It is translated as CSVRGRGNNSPLHF.

This clone has just a few counts. V and J are TRBV5-8 and TRBJ2-2, with a possible D match to TRBD1 (6 bases). Per germline, CDR1 SGHTS and CDR2 YDEGEE. This CDR3 spans 15 amino acids. Trimming stripped 4 bases from V and 1 base from J, with 11 bases between. Here the CDR3 DNA reads TGTGCCAGCAGCCTCCGGGACATGAACACCGGGGAGCTGTTTTTT. Protein: CASSLRDMNTGELFF.

The sample holds one count of this clone. The rearrangement uses TRBV9 and TRBJ1-4; tentatively, D is TRBD1 (6 bases). The CDR3 contains 17 residues. V lost 2 bases, J lost 0 bases, and 14 bases lay in between. The V gene's germline CDR1 is SGDLS and CDR2 YYNGEE. The CDR3 reads CASSVGQTTSTNEKLFF. The DNA for the CDR3 is TGTGCCAGCAGCGTCGGACAGACAACCTCAACTAATGAAAAACTGTTTTTT.

The rearrangement joins TRBV5-1 to TRBJ2-3; D might be TRBD2 (6 bases). The length of the CDR3 is 15 residues. The V gene lost 4 bases and the J gene lost 2 bases, with 14 bases spanning the gap. CDR1 SGHRS and CDR2 YFSETQ come from the germline V gene. The CDR3 is CASSLSGDSTDTQYF. CDR3 DNA: TGCGCCAGCAGCCTTTCTGGGGACTCCACAGATACGCAGTATTTT.

The CDR3 loop is CASSAASGVNEQFF. Here the CDR3 DNA reads TGTGCCAGTAGTGCTGCTAGCGGGGTCAATGAGCAGTTCTTC. The rearrangement uses TRBV19 and TRBJ2-1; 9 bases agree with TRBD2. V shed 5 bases and J 6 bases; nucleotides not matched to a gene: 5. CDR1 is LNHDA and CDR2 is SQIVND in the germline V gene (reference sequence). The CDR3 runs to 14 residues. Supplemented by reference TRBV19 and TRBJ2-1, the full variable domain reads DGGITQSPKYLFRKEGQNVTLSCEQNLNHDAMYWYRQDPGQGLRLIYYSQIVNDFQKGDIAEGYSVSREKKESFPLTVTSAQKNPTAFYLCASSAASGVNEQFFGPGTRLTVL.

The chain is built from TRBV6-4 and TRBJ1-2; tentatively, D is TRBD1 (5 bases). The ends were cut back, 9 bases at V and 5 bases at J, with 7 bases in the middle. This CDR3 comprises 10 residues. Germline V gene sequence: CDR1 MRHNA, CDR2 SNTAGT. The CDR3 is CASNRYGYTF. In DNA form, the CDR3 reads TGTGCCAGTAACAGGTATGGCTACACCTTC.

V usage is TRBV6-5 and J usage is TRBJ1-1; D remains unclear. V was shortened by 6 bases and J by 4 bases, with 18 bases between the two germline ends. Per the germline V gene, CDR1 is MNHEY and CDR2 is SVGAGI. The CDR3 loop spans 15 amino acids. CDR3 bases: TGTGCCAGCAGATCCGCGTTGATGGGAGGCACTGAAGCTTTCTTT. It specifies CASRSALMGGTEAFF.

The chain couples TRBV27 to TRBJ2-5; 7 bases fit TRBD2. After removal of 3 bases from V and 4 bases from J, the junction contained 5 bases not matched to a gene. This CDR3 has 14 residues. Per germline, CDR1 MNHEY and CDR2 SMNVEV (reference sequence). The CDR3 loop is CASSFAGVGETQYF. CDR3 in DNA: TGTGCCAGCAGTTTTGCGGGGGTCGGAGAGACCCAGTACTTC.

The chain recombines TRBV6-5 with TRBJ1-2; TRBD1 matches 8 bases. Germline trimming cut 2 bases from V and 2 bases from J; bases unmatched to any gene: 4. The CDR3 loop spans 15 amino acids. Per the germline V gene, CDR1 is MNHEY and CDR2 is SVGAGI. The CDR3: CASSYRGTGNYGYTF. The CDR3 DNA sequence: TGTGCCAGCAGTTACAGGGGGACAGGCAACTATGGCTACACCTTC.

The chain recombines TRBV29-1 with TRBJ2-2, with D possibly TRBD2 on 6 matching bases. The ends were cut back, 6 bases at V and 6 bases at J, with 11 bases in the middle. The CDR3 is 12 residues long. Germline V gene sequence: CDR1 SQVTM, CDR2 ANQGSEA. This CDR3 reads CSVDGRSGELFF. CDR3 nucleotide sequence: TGCAGCGTCGATGGGAGGTCCGGGGAGCTGTTTTTT.

A note on this clone: The junction differs from germline at one of its ends, possibly a read error. This sequence joins TRBV9 and TRBJ1-1; D might be TRBD1 (5 bases). Per the germline V gene, CDR1 is SGDLS and CDR2 is YYNGEE. The CDR3 totals 14 residues. The CDR3 protein is CASSGGHVNAEAFF. In DNA form, the CDR3 reads TGTGCCAGCAGTGGTGGACACGTGAACGCTGAAGCTTTCTTT.

Written as DNA, the CDR3 is TGTGCCAGTAGTTCGACAGGGTCGACCTACGAGCAGTACTTC. It encodes CASSSTGSTYEQYF. The chain joins TRBV19 to TRBJ2-7; 7 bases fit TRBD1. The CDR3 has 14 residues. CDR1 is LNHDA, CDR2 SQIVND, per germline (reference sequence). Unmatched junction bases numbered 6, after V lost 5 bases and J lost 2 bases.

The rearrangement joins TRBV5-4 to TRBJ1-2, with 7 positions matching TRBD1. This CDR3 is 13 amino acids long. V gave up 4 bases and J gave up 7 bases; unmatched junction bases: 7. Germline V gives CDR1 SGHNT, CDR2 YYREEE (reference sequence). For the CDR3, the DNA is TGTGCCAGCAGCGTAACAGGGGTGGGTGGCTACACCTTC. Amino acids: CASSVTGVGGYTF.

The V and J genes are TRBV5-5 and TRBJ1-2; weak D call: TRBD1 (6 bases). The CDR3 has 15 amino acids. Germline V gives CDR1 SGHKS, CDR2 YYEKEE (reference sequence). Trimming took off 4 bases at V and 6 bases at J, with 19 bases between the two ends. For the CDR3, the DNA is TGTGCCAGCAGCACATCAACAGGGTATGGGGATGGCTACACCTTC. Its protein is CASSTSTGYGDGYTF.

The rearrangement links TRBV11-2 to TRBJ2-7, with 8 nucleotides matching TRBD1. The CDR3 consists of 16 residues. CDR1 and CDR2 (germline): SGHAT, FQNNGV. The V segment lost 1 base and the J segment 5 bases; nucleotides outside the gene matches: 10. CDR3 bases: TGTGCCAGCAGCTTAGTTGCCCGGACAGGGCTCCACGAGCAGTACTTC. It translates to CASSLVARTGLHEQYF.